The entry that follows covers one T cell receptor beta chain sequence. Its antigen is not identified. Germline CDR1 is SGHVS and CDR2 is FQNEAQ. The ends lost 1 base at V and 8 bases at J; junction bases unmatched: 7. CDR3 length: 15 amino acids. This entry belongs to a study of cytomegalovirus exposure and HLA in healthy donors. Findings of the study overall: In vitro testing confirmed a few CMV-associated chains as specific for CMV antigens.

TCRdb's table, derived via immunoSEQ multiplex PCR, lists solely in-frame clones and lacks some. In the table there are 200,000 to 300,000 clones, around 87% of which are singletons. The validation cohort, a group of over a hundred subjects, included the donors and was separate from the roughly 600-subject first cohort. The sequencing input was PBMCs. The clonotype was recovered from a woman under 40 in good health and CMV-seropositive. The chain is built from TRBV7-8 and TRBJ1-5; the match to TRBD1 covers 8 bases. The CDR3 loop reads CASSLGTGRLEPQHF. The CDR3 bases are TGTGCCAGCAGCTTAGGGACAGGGCGTTTGGAGCCCCAGCATTTT.